The sequence of this T cell receptor (beta chain) was determined in a study of blood T cell repertoires in COVID-19 (TCRdb year 2020). Regarding the research as a whole: Samples from collaborators originated in the United States, Italy and Spain and spanned both the acute and convalescent phases of COVID-19. The samples were drawn from two sources: the first 160 participants of the ongoing ImmuneRACE study, and 1,200 or so subjects contributed by 6 global collaborators. The material from the prospective study consisted of cDNA or gDNA derived from T cells, B-cell-depleted T cells, or PBMCs. The repertoires were made available in a free public database intended to serve as a resource for research on the immune response to SARS-CoV-2. A de-identified subject ID, COVID-19 status, age in years and sex were almost always included in the sample metadata. Subjects who had been exposed to COVID-19, were actively infected with it, or had recovered from it provided the deeply sampled blood TCRbeta repertoires that made up the dataset. Where available, HLA class I and class II types were obtained from metadata supplied by the sample provider rather than from assay-based typing. Overall study outcomes, separate from this receptor: Clinical and demographic metadata were provided uncurated, with the amount varying by source and participant.

The immunoSEQ Assay, a bias-controlled multiplex PCR, was used to amplify TCRbeta CDR3 regions from genomic DNA. Turning to the authors' computational methods: The number of nucleated cells in each sample was estimated by amplification of reference gene primers within the assay. To quantify the absolute abundance of each unique TCRbeta CDR3 rearrangement, sequence reads were collapsed and filtered. For each sample, productive Simpson clonality was calculated as the square root of Simpson's diversity index over productive rearrangements. Held by TCRdb, this immuneACCESS table contains in-frame sequences only and omits some clones. Under half of the omission traces to an unresolved V gene where checked; the cause of the rest is unknown. The DNA gave D and trimming, while V, J and clone size come from that table. This sample lists approximately 200,000 clones; 80% to 90% were detected once. Together, the top ten hold under 3.5% of the sample.

Note on this clone: No cognate antigen has been identified for it. It has no much larger one-base neighbor in the sample; base qualities were not kept.

The collaborating institutions used their own protocols to collect whole blood in K2EDTA tubes. For TCRbeta analysis, collaborators shipped samples in one of three forms: frozen whole blood, isolated PBMCs, or DNA extracted from either of those sample types. Unmatched junction bases come to 13, with V trimmed by 5 bases and J by 6 bases. There are 15 amino acids in the CDR3, from cysteine to phenylalanine inclusive. The retained sequence is limited to the CDR3, 45 bases, with the frame set at the first base. From the germline V gene, CDR1 is SGHTA and CDR2 is FQGNSA. This clonotype was sampled from a man aged 60-69 years with acute or convalescent COVID-19. The sample was peripheral blood. The sequence links TRBV7-2 to TRBJ2-7; a stretch of 7 junction bases matches TRBD2. The DNA is TGTGCCAGCAGCCCCCGACTAGTCGGGGGGAGCGAGCAGTACTTC. Translated, this gives CASSPRLVGGSEQYF.